This is a list of T cell receptor beta chains from one sample in a study of blood T cell repertoires in COVID-19. Data came from immunoSEQ multiplex PCR; TCRdb stores just in-frame clones and leaves some out. The sample yields approximately 150,000 clones, around 85% seen once. The sequencing input was peripheral blood. The receptor source for this set is an elderly woman with acute or convalescent COVID-19. Both conserved end residues are part of each CDR3.

V gene: TRBV7-9
J gene: TRBJ2-2
CDR3 protein: CASSFDTTGELFF

V gene: TRBV28
J gene: TRBJ1-5
CDR3 protein: CASKLRSNQPQHF

V gene: TRBV7-2
J gene: TRBJ2-5
CDR3 protein: CASSPLLLGETQYF

V gene: TRBV30
J gene: TRBJ2-5
CDR3 protein: CAWRAGRWIKETQYF

V gene: TRBV29-1
J gene: TRBJ2-3
CDR3 protein: CSVVIAGTDTQYF

V gene: TRBV23-1
J gene: TRBJ2-1
CDR3 protein: CASSQPEQFF

V gene: TRBV12-5
J gene: TRBJ1-1
CDR3 protein: CASGDMANTEAFF

V gene: TRBV27
J gene: TRBJ2-3
CDR3 protein: CASSTSRSDTQYF

V gene: TRBV27
J gene: TRBJ2-2
CDR3 protein: CASGNRGPGGSNTGELFF

V gene: TRBV11-2
J gene: TRBJ1-6
CDR3 protein: CASSVRDRDNSPLHF

V gene: TRBV18
J gene: TRBJ2-3
CDR3 protein: CASSTAVGTRQDTQYF

V gene: TRBV19
J gene: TRBJ2-7
CDR3 protein: CATKGGGPTYEQYF

V gene: TRBV30
J gene: TRBJ1-1
CDR3 protein: CAWATGQGAGTEAFF

V gene: TRBV9
J gene: TRBJ2-7
CDR3 protein: CASGPGPDSYEQYF

V gene: TRBV2
J gene: TRBJ2-7
CDR3 protein: CASSTASGGAYEQYF

V gene: TRBV19
J gene: TRBJ2-7
CDR3 protein: CASSMGDRRYF

V gene: TRBV5-5
J gene: TRBJ1-5
CDR3 protein: CASSSQGTGQPQHF

V gene: TRBV5-6
J gene: TRBJ1-1
CDR3 protein: CASSPQGGASVEAFF

V gene: TRBV30
J gene: TRBJ2-1
CDR3 protein: CAWWGWTVPSGASEQFF

V gene: TRBV7-2
J gene: TRBJ1-4
CDR3 protein: CASSLDGRPATNEKLFF

V gene: TRBV4-3
J gene: TRBJ2-3
CDR3 protein: CASSQEMPGRLYF

V gene: TRBV6-1
J gene: TRBJ1-1
CDR3 protein: CASSEALGADTEAFF

V gene: TRBV19
J gene: TRBJ2-3
CDR3 protein: CASSITDRGTQYF

V gene: TRBV5-1
J gene: TRBJ1-1
CDR3 protein: CASSLGGRTAFF

V gene: TRBV5-8
J gene: TRBJ1-5
CDR3 protein: CASSPGLRSNQPQHF

V gene: TRBV19
J gene: TRBJ1-2
CDR3 protein: CASRPMGQETNYGYTF

V gene: TRBV4-3
J gene: TRBJ2-3
CDR3 protein: CASSPTGGWTDTQYF

V gene: TRBV2
J gene: TRBJ1-5
CDR3 protein: CASSELGLKNQPQHF

V gene: TRBV27
J gene: TRBJ1-5
CDR3 protein: CASSLMGGDQPQHF

V gene: TRBV19
J gene: TRBJ2-2
CDR3 protein: CASSIIGEGAGELFF

V gene: TRBV5-1
J gene: TRBJ1-6
CDR3 protein: CASSLDGLLNSPLHF

V gene: TRBV10-2
J gene: TRBJ2-1
CDR3 protein: CASSGLAGGYNEQFF

V gene: TRBV12-3/TRBV12-4
J gene: TRBJ2-4
CDR3 protein: CASSFEVAIQYF

V gene: TRBV2
J gene: TRBJ1-5
CDR3 protein: CASTPGTGAGQPQHF

V gene: TRBV18
J gene: TRBJ1-3
CDR3 protein: CASSDRQGRTGNTIYF

V gene: TRBV5-5
J gene: TRBJ2-3
CDR3 protein: CASSRSDSTDTQYF

V gene: TRBV6-2/TRBV6-3
J gene: TRBJ2-5
CDR3 protein: CASSPQGRGGLFKTQYF

V gene: TRBV5-5
J gene: TRBJ1-3
CDR3 protein: CASSLGGSGNTIYF

V gene: TRBV30
J gene: TRBJ2-6
CDR3 protein: CAWSVFSGANVLTF

V gene: TRBV29-1
J gene: TRBJ1-1
CDR3 protein: CSVRTRLNTEAFF

V gene: TRBV19
J gene: TRBJ2-1
CDR3 protein: CASSVSPMGGIHNEQFF

V gene: TRBV5-5
J gene: TRBJ1-1
CDR3 protein: CASSLAPGSNTEAFF

V gene: TRBV21-1
J gene: TRBJ1-5
CDR3 protein: CASSPPRAINQPQHF

V gene: TRBV15
J gene: TRBJ2-3
CDR3 protein: CATSRDGGGTDTQYF

V gene: TRBV4-3
J gene: TRBJ1-4
CDR3 protein: CASSLDRGRGDEKLFF

V gene: TRBV5-1
J gene: TRBJ1-1
CDR3 protein: CASSLTQGARTEAFF

V gene: TRBV5-1
J gene: TRBJ2-2
CDR3 protein: CASSWGQGKAGELFF

V gene: TRBV7-2
J gene: TRBJ2-1
CDR3 protein: CASSLDRVREQFF

V gene: TRBV19
J gene: TRBJ1-2
CDR3 protein: CASSRQQTNYGYTF

V gene: TRBV7-2
J gene: TRBJ1-2
CDR3 protein: CASSLGTGFNYGYTF

V gene: TRBV7-8
J gene: TRBJ1-5
CDR3 protein: CASSLAGTGGRGSNQPQHF

V gene: TRBV2
J gene: TRBJ2-3
CDR3 protein: CASELLRERNTQYF

V gene: TRBV25-1
J gene: TRBJ1-6
CDR3 protein: CASSESSVYNSPLHF